Below are 32 T cell receptor beta chains sequenced from a single sample in a study of blood T cells in healthy people across ages. Together with a sample-barcoded 5' primer, a J-beta primer mix was included in a second PCR lasting roughly 6 to 12 cycles. TCRdb reprocessed the 5' RACE reads with MiXCR, giving one entry per CDR3 protein. The data contain over 450,000 distinct CDR3 sequences, about 24% of them singletons. The data also belong to a second study, concerning T cells of mothers and their children.

The sample was blood. The receptor set was obtained from a boy between 5 and 17 years old in good health.

This clonotype has only a few counts. V and J are TRBV15 and TRBJ2-3; TRBD2 matches at 9 bases. Per the germline V gene, CDR1 is LNHNV and CDR2 is YYDKDF (reference sequence). The CDR3 length is 17 residues. V was clipped by 0 bases and J by 3 bases; unmatched bases: 7. In nucleotides, the CDR3 is TGTGCCACCAGCAGAGAAAAAGCGGGAGGACTAACAGATACGCAGTATTTT. Translated, it gives CATSREKAGGLTDTQYF.

The genes are TRBV2 and TRBJ2-7; maybe TRBD1 (5 bases). V was trimmed by 4 bases and J by 1 base, leaving 23 bases between them. Per germline, CDR1 SNHLY and CDR2 FYNNEI. This CDR3 region has 18 residues. CDR3 in amino acids: CASSVVVRGAELSYEQYF. For the CDR3, the DNA is TGTGCCAGCAGTGTGGTAGTTCGTGGGGCAGAACTATCCTACGAGCAGTACTTC.

In this sample, this clonotype turned up many times. The chain uses TRBV6-2 or TRBV6-3 and TRBJ2-3, with no clear D. Germline assignment: CDR1 MNHEY and CDR2 SVGEGT. V dropped 4 bases and J dropped 2 bases, with 7 bases sitting between them. This CDR3 spans 13 amino acids. CDR3 in amino acids: CASSLQHTDTQYF. Written as DNA, the CDR3 is TGTGCCAGCAGTTTGCAGCACACAGATACGCAGTATTTT.

The rearrangement links TRBV9 to TRBJ1-1; tentative D call: TRBD1 (5 bases). Between the trimmed V and J ends, which lost 3 bases and 5 bases, there was a span of 11 bases. This CDR3 has 13 amino acids. Germline V CDR1 and CDR2: SGDLS, YYNGEE. The CDR3 nucleotides are TGTGCCAGCAGCGCCTCTCGGGGGACTGAAGCTTTCTTT. Its protein product is CASSASRGTEAFF.

The sample holds many counts of this clonotype. This sequence joins TRBV2 and TRBJ1-4; D perhaps matches TRBD1 (6 bases). Germline V gene sequence: CDR1 SNHLY, CDR2 FYNNEI. The CDR3 contains 15 residues. The V end lost 4 bases, the J end lost 5 bases, and 14 bases lay between the germline ends. CDR3 residues: CASSVRRQGNEKLFF. CDR3 DNA sequence: TGTGCCAGCAGTGTTAGACGGCAGGGGAATGAAAAACTGTTTTTT. Using reference TRBV2 and TRBJ1-4 for the parts outside the CDR3, the full variable domain is EPEVTQTPSHQVTQMGQEVILRCVPISNHLYFYWYRQILGQKVEFLVSFYNNEISEKSEIFDDQFSVERPDGSNFTLKIRSTKLEDSAMYFCASSVRRQGNEKLFFGSGTQLSVL.

This chain connects TRBV29-1 to TRBJ2-1, with a tentative D call TRBD1 (5 bases). The germline V gene has CDR1 SQVTM and CDR2 ANQGSEA. V dropped 1 base and J dropped 6 bases, with 13 bases sitting between them. The CDR3 loop spans 14 amino acids. CDR3 region: CSVEVRQGLNEQFF. In DNA form, the CDR3 reads TGCAGCGTTGAAGTCCGGCAGGGTCTCAATGAGCAGTTCTTC.

This sequence joins TRBV21-1 and TRBJ2-4; the D call of TRBD2 is as the table states it, not checked on the DNA. TRBV21-1 is shown as a pseudogene. This CDR3 comprises 15 residues. The CDR3 DNA is TGTGCCAGCAATTTTGGGAGGGCCTTAAAAAACATTCAGTACTTC. The encoded protein is CASNFGRALKNIQYF.

The chain carries TRBV20-1 and TRBJ2-3, with TRBD2 identical over 10 bases. Trimming cost V 6 bases and J 3 bases; bases outside gene matches: 18. The CDR3 is 18 residues long. In germline, CDR1 is DFQATT, CDR2 SNEGSKA (reference sequence). The CDR3 DNA reads TGCAGTGCCACCTCTAGCGGGAGTGTATACCGTGGGACAGATACGCAGTATTTT. The encoded protein is CSATSSGSVYRGTDTQYF.

J is TRBJ2-7 and V is TRBV20-1; D perhaps matches TRBD1 (6 bases). Trimming left V 2 bases short and J 2 bases short, with 16 bases between. CDR1 and CDR2 from the germline V gene are DFQATT and SNEGSKA (reference sequence). This CDR3 region has 15 residues. CDR3 sequence reads: CSARFDTQGTYEQYF. CDR3 sequence (DNA): TGCAGTGCTAGATTCGACACCCAGGGGACCTACGAGCAGTACTTC.

This clonotype showed up just once. The rearrangement joins TRBV29-1 to TRBJ2-2, with D uncertain. From germline, CDR1 is SQVTM and CDR2 ANQGSEA. The CDR3 runs 14 residues. V lost 4 bases to trimming and J lost 0 bases, with 9 bases between them. CDR3 residues: CSVVGSSNTGELFF. DNA of the CDR3: TGCAGCGTTGTAGGCAGTTCGAACACCGGGGAGCTGTTTTTT.

The chain couples TRBV20-1 to TRBJ1-5; 9 bases match TRBD1. Germline assignment: CDR1 DFQATT and CDR2 SNEGSKA (reference sequence). The CDR3 totals 13 residues. Trimming took 4 bases from V and 7 from J; bases not matched to a gene: 5. CDR3: CSANTGGGQPQHF. CDR3 bases: TGCAGTGCTAATACAGGGGGCGGGCAGCCCCAGCATTTT.

The chain combines TRBV24-1 with TRBJ2-1; D may match TRBD1 or TRBD2 (6 bases each). The V and J ends lost 4 bases and 7 bases respectively, with 13 bases between them. The CDR3 runs to 14 residues. The germline V gene encodes CDR1 KGHDR and CDR2 SFDVKD. For the CDR3, the DNA is TGTGCCACCAGTGAACCAGGGGCGGGAAATGAGCAGTTCTTC. This sequence encodes CATSEPGAGNEQFF.

The gene calls are TRBV6-1 and TRBJ2-7, with 8 bases matching TRBD1. This CDR3 contains 13 residues. Germline V gene lookup returns CDR1 MNHNS and CDR2 SASEGT. The J segment lost 2 bases and the V segment lost 11 bases, leaving 8 bases of the junction unmatched. The chain's CDR3 is CAGSVQGAYEQYF. The CDR3 region has the DNA TGTGCCGGATCGGTACAGGGGGCCTACGAGCAGTACTTC.

This clonotype has ten or more counts. The gene calls are TRBV12-3 or TRBV12-4 and TRBJ2-5, with 11 bases matching TRBD2. The CDR3 length is 14 residues. Trimming cost V 7 bases and J 5 bases; bases outside gene matches: 6. The CDR3 is CASKVAGGPETQYF. CDR3 coding DNA: TGTGCCAGCAAGGTAGCGGGGGGGCCGGAGACCCAGTACTTC.

The chain combines TRBV3-1 with TRBJ1-2; tentative D call: TRBD1 (6 bases). The CDR3 contains 17 residues. The V gene's germline CDR1 is LGHDT and CDR2 YNNKEL (reference sequence). The ends were cut back, 0 bases at V and 5 bases at J, with 19 bases in the middle. The CDR3 protein is CASSQDLSYPGTYGYTF. CDR3 sequence (DNA): TGTGCCAGCAGCCAAGATCTTAGCTATCCAGGGACATATGGCTACACCTTC.

The chain carries TRBV29-1 and TRBJ1-1; TRBD1 aligns across 8 bases. V was pared by 7 bases and J by 1 base, with 5 bases of the junction left unmatched. Germline CDR1 and CDR2: SQVTM and ANQGSEA. The CDR3 consists of 13 residues. CDR3 nucleotide sequence: TGCAGCGACCGGGACAGGAGGAACACTGAAGCTTTCTTT. It codes for CSDRDRRNTEAFF.

The rearrangement joins TRBV15 to TRBJ2-7; D uncertain. Trimming took off 0 bases at V and 2 bases at J, with 8 bases between the two ends. Germline assignment: CDR1 LNHNV and CDR2 YYDKDF (reference sequence). The CDR3 has 14 residues. The CDR3 DNA sequence: TGTGCCACCAGCAGAGAGCGCGGAGCCTACGAGCAGTACTTC. Translated: CATSRERGAYEQYF. Full variable domain (outside the CDR3, taken from reference TRBV15 and TRBJ2-7): DAMVIQNPRYQVTQFGKPVTLSCSQTLNHNVMYWYQQKSSQAPKLLFHYYDKDFNNEADTPDNFQSRRPNTSFCFLDIRSPGLGDTAMYLCATSRERGAYEQYFGPGTRLTVT.

This clonotype was detected a few times. The chain links TRBV7-2 to TRBJ2-3; TRBD2 agrees at 13 bases. The trim removed 4 bases at V and 1 base at J, leaving 5 bases unmatched. CDR1 SGHTA and CDR2 FQGNSA come from the germline V gene. The CDR3 is 17 residues long. The CDR3 loop reads CASSSTSGGAGTDTQYF. The CDR3 nucleotides are TGTGCCAGCAGCTCCACTAGCGGGGGGGCCGGCACAGATACGCAGTATTTT.

This clonotype occurred a few times. This sequence joins TRBV12-5 and TRBJ1-1; 9 nucleotides match TRBD1. The V gene's germline CDR1 is LGHNT and CDR2 FRNRAP. CDR3 length: 16 amino acids. Trimming took 5 bases from V and 1 from J; bases not matched to a gene: 8. The CDR3 loop reads CASGTNPGQGNTEAFF. The CDR3 nucleotides are TGTGCTAGTGGTACCAATCCGGGACAGGGGAACACTGAAGCTTTCTTT.

V is TRBV9 and J is TRBJ1-4; 9 bases map to TRBD1. J lost 3 bases, V lost 3 bases, and 3 bases had no gene match. Germline values: CDR1 SGDLS, CDR2 YYNGEE. This CDR3 contains 15 residues. The DNA of the CDR3 is TGTGCCAGCAGCGGGGACAGGGTGGCTAATGAAAAACTGTTTTTT. Its protein product is CASSGDRVANEKLFF.

The chain employs TRBV28 and TRBJ2-1, with 8 bases aligning to TRBD1. The J call is doubtful: the DNA matches TRBJ2-5 better. The CDR3 is 13 amino acids. Germline V lookup: CDR1 MDHEN, CDR2 SYDVKM. This CDR3 reads CATAKQGVKTQYF. CDR3 bases: TGTGCCACCGCAAAACAGGGGGTAAAGACCCAGTACTTC.

The gene calls are TRBV5-1 and TRBJ2-3; possibly TRBD1 or TRBD2 for D (6 bases each). Trimming removed 1 base from V and 1 base from J, with 10 bases in between. The germline V gene encodes CDR1 SGHRS and CDR2 YFSETQ. This CDR3 region has 15 residues. CDR3 amino acids: CASSLKGGRTDTQYF. CDR3 coding DNA: TGCGCCAGCAGCTTGAAGGGGGGACGCACAGATACGCAGTATTTT.

The chain is built from TRBV12-3 or TRBV12-4 and TRBJ1-1; D is uncertain. V was cut by 2 bases and J by 10 bases, with 11 bases left in between. This CDR3 is 12 amino acids long. The CDR3 DNA is TGTGCCAGCAGTTTACCGCGCGCCGGAGCTTTCTTT. Translated, it gives CASSLPRAGAFF.

The J gene is TRBJ1-6, the V gene TRBV4-3; a weak D match, TRBD1 (6 bases). The germline gives CDR1 LGHNA, CDR2 YSLEER. V lost 0 bases to trimming and J lost 8 bases, with 11 bases between them. This CDR3 region has 15 residues. The CDR3 reads CASSQEFQGHSPLHF. The DNA for the CDR3 is TGCGCCAGCAGCCAAGAGTTTCAGGGGCATTCACCCCTCCACTTT.

This clonotype showed up just a few times. The chain uses TRBV6-5 and TRBJ1-1; 7 bases align to TRBD1. This CDR3 has 16 residues. Germline trimming cut 2 bases from V and 1 base from J; bases unmatched to any gene: 7. Germline CDR1 and CDR2: MNHEY and SVGAGI. Here the CDR3 reads CASSYGGTASNTEAFF. The CDR3 nucleotides are TGTGCCAGCAGTTACGGGGGGACAGCCTCGAACACTGAAGCTTTCTTT.

The V gene is TRBV5-1, the J gene TRBJ2-5; TRBD1 matches at 7 bases. The V and J ends lost 0 bases and 3 bases, in that order; junction bases with no gene match: 8. The CDR3 loop spans 16 amino acids. The germline V gene has CDR1 SGHRS and CDR2 YFSETQ. The CDR3 DNA is TGCGCCAGCAGCTTGGCCTTAACAGGGGCGAAAGAGACCCAGTACTTC. It is translated as CASSLALTGAKETQYF. Drawing the rest from reference TRBV5-1 and TRBJ2-5, the complete variable domain is KAGVTQTPRYLIKTRGQQVTLSCSPISGHRSVSWYQQTPGQGLQFLFEYFSETQRNKGNFPGRFSGRQFSNSRSEMNVSTLELGDSALYLCASSLALTGAKETQYFGPGTRLLVL.

This clonotype was found a few times. The chain is built from TRBV11-1 and TRBJ1-5; D gene unclear. With 2 bases removed from V and 1 base from J, the gap between germline ends came to 9 bases. The CDR3 is 15 amino acids. CDR1 SGHAT and CDR2 FQDESV come from the germline V gene (reference sequence). DNA of the CDR3: TGTGCCAGCAGCTTAAACTTTGGAAGCAATCAGCCCCAGCATTTT. Translated, it gives CASSLNFGSNQPQHF.

Notes on this clonotype: An end of the junction differs from the germline gene, which may be a read error. The genes are TRBV12-3 or TRBV12-4 and TRBJ2-5; 10 bases map to TRBD1. The CDR3 has 15 amino acids. The CDR3 DNA reads as TGTGCCAGCAGATTAGGGACAGGGGCCCAAGAGACCCAGTACTTC. Amino acid sequence: CASRLGTGAQETQYF.

This clonotype was detected many times. This chain links TRBV10-3 with TRBJ1-2; D ambiguous. CDR1 and CDR2 from the germline V gene are ENHRY and SYGVKD. This CDR3 region has 15 residues. V lost 0 bases and J 6 bases, leaving 14 bases between the germline ends. The CDR3 sequence: CAISESNRRPDGYTF. The CDR3 coding sequence is TGTGCCATCAGTGAGTCCAACAGACGACCCGATGGCTACACCTTC.

V usage is TRBV10-3 and J usage is TRBJ2-2, with D perhaps matching TRBD1 (6 bases). Trimming stripped 9 bases from V and 3 bases from J, with 14 bases between. Germline V gene data show CDR1 as ENHRY and CDR2 as SYGVKD. The CDR3 contains 14 residues. CDR3 amino acids: CAISARGYTGELFF. CDR3 nucleotide sequence: TGTGCCATATCCGCCAGGGGTTACACCGGGGAGCTGTTTTTT.

V usage is TRBV7-9 and J usage is TRBJ1-4, with D possibly TRBD1 on 6 matching bases. Germline lookup yields CDR1 SEHNR and CDR2 FQNEAQ (reference sequence). The V and J ends lost 5 bases and 7 bases respectively, with 14 bases between them. This CDR3 is built from 14 residues. CDR3: CASSDTGTSEKLFF. The CDR3 nucleotides are TGTGCCAGCAGCGATACCGGGACAAGTGAAAAACTGTTTTTT.

This clonotype appeared a few times. CDR3 DNA: TGTGCCAGCAGCTTGAGGAAATCTAGCTCCTACAATGAGCAGTTCTTC. Its protein is CASSLRKSSSYNEQFF. This chain uses TRBV7-9 with TRBJ2-1; D unresolved. This CDR3 spans 16 amino acids. Germline-derived CDR1 and CDR2 are SEHNR and FQNEAQ (reference sequence). Trimming took 3 bases from V and 0 from J, leaving 12 bases between them.